The rows below give T cell receptor beta chains drawn from one sample of a study of T cells after yellow fever vaccination. TCRdb fed the 5' RACE reads into MiXCR, producing one record per CDR3 protein. The sample gives more than 300,000 distinct CDR3 sequences, around 4.4% of which show up once; roughly a fifth is in the top ten. The material sequenced was PBMCs, taken 15 days after the yellow fever booster vaccination. Receptors originate from a man younger than 35 who received the YFV17D yellow fever vaccine. The CDR3 runs from the conserved cysteine through the conserved F or W. Fields, in order: V gene, CDR3 protein.

>TRBV10-1
CASSESTPASYQETQYF
>TRBV27
CASSLSRTGVGNQPQHF
>TRBV7-2
CASSLGRGPTDTQYF
>TRBV20-1
CSAREGGRTDTQYF
>TRBV5-6
CASNRLLNEQFF
>TRBV7-6
CASSLKGLAGGLVGEQYF
>TRBV12-3/TRBV12-4
CASSLRSSGANVLTF
>TRBV5-1
CASSLETSGGSYNEQFF
>TRBV28
CASSLWGTQLRGIDTQYF
>TRBV7-3
CASSSTGTGTSNEQFF
>TRBV9
CASSERGDRNSPLHF
>TRBV6-2/TRBV6-3
CASGRAWAGANVLTF
>TRBV28
CASSFIDNEKLFF
>TRBV9
CASSVGQGMQPQHF
>TRBV21-1
CASSLATRNQPQHF
>TRBV4-1
CASSQDAGNMNTEAFF
>TRBV7-8
CASSQGRGEPNTGELFF
>TRBV4-3
CASSRSSLSNTGELFF
>TRBV5-1
CASRDGQETQYF
>TRBV20-1
CSARASGGARDTQYF
>TRBV30
CAWSVGGEKLFF
>TRBV5-6
CASSLGHYSNQPQHF
>TRBV7-8
CASSPAGGEVAFF
>TRBV10-3
CAISESGASDQPQHF
>TRBV4-2
CASSQDLRTGGQYYEQYF
>TRBV12-3/TRBV12-4
CASNRDGSGNTIYF
>TRBV15
CATSRGEEPKNIQYF
>TRBV6-4
CASSPREIAKNIQYF
>TRBV20-1
CSARSHQETQYF
>TRBV25-1
CASTLGDINTEAFF
>TRBV25-1
CASSEETGLYGYTF
>TRBV28
CASSFSLSGAGEGTQYF
>TRBV20-1
CSARLRGVNEKLFF
>TRBV20-1
CSARDRVVPQETQYF
>TRBV6-5
CASSAVGTGAGGELFF
>TRBV12-3/TRBV12-4
CASSLGPGGNEKLFF
>TRBV6-2/TRBV6-3
CASSYSSGSPLHF
>TRBV12-3/TRBV12-4
CASSFGTRNTIYF
>TRBV12-3/TRBV12-4
CASSSSDTEAFF
>TRBV18
CASSPITGNTGELFF
>TRBV20-1
CSASIFRVGGETQYF
>TRBV3-1
CASSHGVRVFF
>TRBV20-1
CSAQPGNSNQPQHF
>TRBV7-2
CASSLGTFGYGNTIYF